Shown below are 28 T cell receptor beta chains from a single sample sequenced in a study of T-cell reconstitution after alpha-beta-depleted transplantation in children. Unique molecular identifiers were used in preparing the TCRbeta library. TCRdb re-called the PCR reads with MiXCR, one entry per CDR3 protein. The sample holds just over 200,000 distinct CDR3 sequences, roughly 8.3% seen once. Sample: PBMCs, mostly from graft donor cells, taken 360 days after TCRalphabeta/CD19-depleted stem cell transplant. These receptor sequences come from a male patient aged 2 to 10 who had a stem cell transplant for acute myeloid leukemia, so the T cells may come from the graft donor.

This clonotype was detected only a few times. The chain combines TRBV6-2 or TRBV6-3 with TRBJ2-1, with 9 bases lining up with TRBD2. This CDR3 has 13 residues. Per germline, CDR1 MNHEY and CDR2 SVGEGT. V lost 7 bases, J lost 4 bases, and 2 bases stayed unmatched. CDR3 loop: CASTSGRYNEQFF. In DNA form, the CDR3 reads TGTGCCAGCACAAGCGGGAGGTACAATGAGCAGTTCTTC.

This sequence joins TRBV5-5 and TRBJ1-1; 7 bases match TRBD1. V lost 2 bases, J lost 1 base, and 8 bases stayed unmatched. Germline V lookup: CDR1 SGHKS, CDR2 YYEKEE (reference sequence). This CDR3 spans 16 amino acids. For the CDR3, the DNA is TGTGCCAGCAGCTTTATCCCAGGGACAGCGAACACTGAAGCTTTCTTT. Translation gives CASSFIPGTANTEAFF.

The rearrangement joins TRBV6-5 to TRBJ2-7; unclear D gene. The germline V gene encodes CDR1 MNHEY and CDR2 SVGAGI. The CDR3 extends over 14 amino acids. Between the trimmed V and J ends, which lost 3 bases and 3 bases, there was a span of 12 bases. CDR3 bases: TGTGCCAGCAGTTATGGAGTAGGTCTCTACGAGCAGTACTTC. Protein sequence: CASSYGVGLYEQYF.

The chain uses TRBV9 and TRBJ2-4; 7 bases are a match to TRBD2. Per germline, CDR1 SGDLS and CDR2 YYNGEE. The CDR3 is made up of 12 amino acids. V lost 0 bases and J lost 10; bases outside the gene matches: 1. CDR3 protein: CASSVGGGIQYF. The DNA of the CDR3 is TGTGCCAGCAGCGTAGGGGGGGGAATTCAGTACTTC.

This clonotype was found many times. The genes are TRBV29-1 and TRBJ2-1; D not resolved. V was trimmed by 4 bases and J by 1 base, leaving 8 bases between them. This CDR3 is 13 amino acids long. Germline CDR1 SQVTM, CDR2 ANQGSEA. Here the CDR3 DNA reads TGCAGCGTTGCCCAGTCTTCCTACAATGAGCAGTTCTTC. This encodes CSVAQSSYNEQFF.

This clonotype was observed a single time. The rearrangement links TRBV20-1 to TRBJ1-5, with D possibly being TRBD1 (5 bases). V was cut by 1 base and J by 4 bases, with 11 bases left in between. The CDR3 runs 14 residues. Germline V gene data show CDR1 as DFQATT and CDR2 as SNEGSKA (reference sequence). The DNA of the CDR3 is TGCAGTGCTAGAGGTGCCAGGGATAATCAGCCCCAGCATTTT. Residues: CSARGARDNQPQHF.

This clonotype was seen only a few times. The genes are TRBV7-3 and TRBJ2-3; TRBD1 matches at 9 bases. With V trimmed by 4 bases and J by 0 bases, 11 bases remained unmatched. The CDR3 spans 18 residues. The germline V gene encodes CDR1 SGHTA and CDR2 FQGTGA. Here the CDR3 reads CASSYAPGQGASTDTQYF. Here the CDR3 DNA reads TGTGCCAGCAGCTATGCGCCGGGACAGGGAGCTAGCACAGATACGCAGTATTTT.

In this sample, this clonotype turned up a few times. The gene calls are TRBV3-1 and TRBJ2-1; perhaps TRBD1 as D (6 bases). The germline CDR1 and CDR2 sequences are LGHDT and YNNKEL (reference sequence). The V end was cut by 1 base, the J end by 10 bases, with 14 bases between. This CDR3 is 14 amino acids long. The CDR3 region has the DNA TGTGCCAGCAGCCAAGTCCACAGGGCAAACGAGCAGTTCTTC. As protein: CASSQVHRANEQFF.

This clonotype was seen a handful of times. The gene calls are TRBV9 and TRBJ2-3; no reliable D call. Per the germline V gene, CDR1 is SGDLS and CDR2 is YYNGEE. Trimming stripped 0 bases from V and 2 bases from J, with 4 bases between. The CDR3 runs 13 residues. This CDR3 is CASSVDDTDTQYF. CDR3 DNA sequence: TGTGCCAGCAGCGTAGATGACACAGATACGCAGTATTTT.

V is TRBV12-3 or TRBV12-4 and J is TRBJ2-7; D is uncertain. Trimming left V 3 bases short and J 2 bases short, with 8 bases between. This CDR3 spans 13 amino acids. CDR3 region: CASSFTDPYEQYF. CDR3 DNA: TGTGCCAGCAGTTTTACCGACCCCTACGAGCAGTACTTC.

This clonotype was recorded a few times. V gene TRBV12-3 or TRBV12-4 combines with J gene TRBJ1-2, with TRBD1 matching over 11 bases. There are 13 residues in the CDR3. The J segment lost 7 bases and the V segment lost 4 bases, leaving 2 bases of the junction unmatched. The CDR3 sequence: CASSWDRGSGYTF. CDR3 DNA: TGTGCCAGCAGTTGGGACAGGGGGAGTGGCTACACCTTC.

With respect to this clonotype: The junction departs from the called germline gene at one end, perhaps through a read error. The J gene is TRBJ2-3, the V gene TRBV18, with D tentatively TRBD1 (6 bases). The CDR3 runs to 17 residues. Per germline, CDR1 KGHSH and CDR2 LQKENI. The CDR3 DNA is TGTTCCAGCTCACTGTTCCCCACAGGGAATAGTGCAGATACGCAGTATTTT. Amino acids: CSSSLFPTGNSADTQYF.

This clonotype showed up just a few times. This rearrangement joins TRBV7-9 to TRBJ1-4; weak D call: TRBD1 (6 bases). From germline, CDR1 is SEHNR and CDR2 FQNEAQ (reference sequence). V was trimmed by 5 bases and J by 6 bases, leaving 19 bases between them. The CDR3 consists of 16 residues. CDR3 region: CASSPGVGEGDEKLFF. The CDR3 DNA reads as TGTGCCAGCAGCCCGGGGGTCGGAGAGGGGGATGAAAAACTGTTTTTT.

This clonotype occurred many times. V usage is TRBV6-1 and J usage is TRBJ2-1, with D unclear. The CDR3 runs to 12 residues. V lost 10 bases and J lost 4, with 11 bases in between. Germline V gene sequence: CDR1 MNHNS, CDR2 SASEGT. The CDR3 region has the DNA TGTGCCACCGGGCTATTTTACAATGAGCAGTTCTTC. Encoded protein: CATGLFYNEQFF.

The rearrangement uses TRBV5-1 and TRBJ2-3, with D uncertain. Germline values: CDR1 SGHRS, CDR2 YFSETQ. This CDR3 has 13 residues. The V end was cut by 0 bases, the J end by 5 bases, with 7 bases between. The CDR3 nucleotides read TGCGCCAGCAGCTTGGAGGAGATAGATACGCAGTATTTT. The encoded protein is CASSLEEIDTQYF.

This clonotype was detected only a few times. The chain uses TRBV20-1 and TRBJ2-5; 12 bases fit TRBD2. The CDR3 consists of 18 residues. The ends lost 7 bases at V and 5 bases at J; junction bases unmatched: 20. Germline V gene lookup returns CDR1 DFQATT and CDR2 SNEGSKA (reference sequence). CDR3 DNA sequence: TGCAGTGTCAAGACCGAAGTGACTAGCGGGAGCCCCCAGGAGACCCAGTACTTC. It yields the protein CSVKTEVTSGSPQETQYF.

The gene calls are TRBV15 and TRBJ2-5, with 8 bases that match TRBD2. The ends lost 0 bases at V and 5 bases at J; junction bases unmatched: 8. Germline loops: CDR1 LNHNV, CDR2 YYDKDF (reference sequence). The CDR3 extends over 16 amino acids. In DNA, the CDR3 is TGTGCCACCAGCAGAGATCGGGGGGGGGGCGCTGAGACCCAGTACTTC. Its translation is CATSRDRGGGAETQYF.

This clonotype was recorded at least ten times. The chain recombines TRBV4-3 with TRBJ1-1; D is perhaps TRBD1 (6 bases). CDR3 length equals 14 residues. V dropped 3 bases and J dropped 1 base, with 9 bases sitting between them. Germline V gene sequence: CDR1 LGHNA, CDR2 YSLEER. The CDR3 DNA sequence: TGCGCCAGCAGCCAGGGACATTGGAACACTGAAGCTTTCTTT. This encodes CASSQGHWNTEAFF.

The chain's CDR3 is CASSLAPGNEQYF. The CDR3 region has the DNA TGCGCCAGCAGCTTGGCCCCGGGGAACGAGCAGTACTTC. The J gene is TRBJ2-7, the V gene TRBV5-1; D possibly corresponds to TRBD2 (5 bases). Trimming took 0 bases from V and 5 from J, leaving 9 bases between them. Germline V gives CDR1 SGHRS, CDR2 YFSETQ. This CDR3 is built from 13 residues. Variable domain in full (rest from reference TRBV5-1 and TRBJ2-7): KAGVTQTPRYLIKTRGQQVTLSCSPISGHRSVSWYQQTPGQGLQFLFEYFSETQRNKGNFPGRFSGRQFSNSRSEMNVSTLELGDSALYLCASSLAPGNEQYFGPGTRLTVT.

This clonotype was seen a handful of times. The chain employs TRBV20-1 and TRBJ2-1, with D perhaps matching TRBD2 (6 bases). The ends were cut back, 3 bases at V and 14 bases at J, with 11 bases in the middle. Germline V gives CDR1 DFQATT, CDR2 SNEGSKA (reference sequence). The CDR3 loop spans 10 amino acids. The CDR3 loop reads CSASRLVEFF. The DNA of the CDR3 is TGCAGTGCTAGTAGACTAGTGGAGTTCTTC.

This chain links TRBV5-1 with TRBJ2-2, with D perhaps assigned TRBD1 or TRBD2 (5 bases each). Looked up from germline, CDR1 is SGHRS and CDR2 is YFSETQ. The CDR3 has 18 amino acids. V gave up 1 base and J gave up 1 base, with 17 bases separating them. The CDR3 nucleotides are TGCGCCAGCAGCTTGCGGCTTCTCCGGGGCCTGAACACCGGGGAGCTGTTTTTT. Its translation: CASSLRLLRGLNTGELFF.

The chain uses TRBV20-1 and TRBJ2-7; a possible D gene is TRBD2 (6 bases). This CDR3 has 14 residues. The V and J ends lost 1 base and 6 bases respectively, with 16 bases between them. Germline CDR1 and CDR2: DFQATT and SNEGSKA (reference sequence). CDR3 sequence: CSARAVAVGGEQYF. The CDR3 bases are TGCAGTGCTAGAGCTGTTGCCGTGGGGGGCGAGCAGTACTTC.

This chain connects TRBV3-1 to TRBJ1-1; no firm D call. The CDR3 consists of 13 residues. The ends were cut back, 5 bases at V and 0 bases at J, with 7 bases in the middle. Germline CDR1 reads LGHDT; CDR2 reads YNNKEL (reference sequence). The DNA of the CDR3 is TGTGCCAGCAGCACCGGGTTGAACACTGAAGCTTTCTTT. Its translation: CASSTGLNTEAFF. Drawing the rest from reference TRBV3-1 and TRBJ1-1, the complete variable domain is DTAVSQTPKYLVTQMGNDKSIKCEQNLGHDTMYWYKQDSKKFLKIMFSYNNKELIINETVPNRFSPKSPDKAHLNLHINSLELGDSAVYFCASSTGLNTEAFFGQGTRLTVV.

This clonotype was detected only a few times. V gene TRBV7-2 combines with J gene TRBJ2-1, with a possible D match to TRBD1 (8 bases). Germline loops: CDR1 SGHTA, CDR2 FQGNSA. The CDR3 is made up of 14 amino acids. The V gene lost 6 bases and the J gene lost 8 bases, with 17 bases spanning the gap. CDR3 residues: CASSPRQGRDEQFF. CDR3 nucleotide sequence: TGTGCCAGCAGTCCCCGACAGGGGAGGGATGAGCAGTTCTTC. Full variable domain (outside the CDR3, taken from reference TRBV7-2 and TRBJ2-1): GAGVSQSPSNKVTEKGKDVELRCDPISGHTALYWYRQSLGQGLEFLIYFQGNSAPDKSGLPSDRFSAERTGGSVSTLTIQRTQQEDSAVYLCASSPRQGRDEQFFGPGTRLTVL.

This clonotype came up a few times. The CDR3 DNA follows: TGCAGCGTTGAAATGGTGGGGAGCTCCTACAATGAGCAGTTCTTC. As protein: CSVEMVGSSYNEQFF. The chain links TRBV29-1 to TRBJ2-1, with D perhaps matching TRBD2 (5 bases). Germline CDR1 reads SQVTM; CDR2 reads ANQGSEA. CDR3 length: 15 amino acids. Trimming took off 2 bases at V and 0 bases at J, with 11 bases between the two ends.

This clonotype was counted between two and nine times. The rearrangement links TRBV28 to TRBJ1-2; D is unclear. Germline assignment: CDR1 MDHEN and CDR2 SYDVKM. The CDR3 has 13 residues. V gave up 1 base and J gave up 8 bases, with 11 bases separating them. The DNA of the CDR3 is TGTGCCAGCAGTTTATCCGTCCCAGTGGGCTACACCTTC. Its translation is CASSLSVPVGYTF.

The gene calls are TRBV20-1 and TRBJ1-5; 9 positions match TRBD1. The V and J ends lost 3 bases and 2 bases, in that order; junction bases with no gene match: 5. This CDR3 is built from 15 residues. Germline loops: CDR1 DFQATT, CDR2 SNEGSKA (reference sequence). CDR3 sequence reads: CSARTGGNGNQPQHF. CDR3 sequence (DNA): TGCAGTGCTAGGACAGGGGGAAACGGCAATCAGCCCCAGCATTTT.

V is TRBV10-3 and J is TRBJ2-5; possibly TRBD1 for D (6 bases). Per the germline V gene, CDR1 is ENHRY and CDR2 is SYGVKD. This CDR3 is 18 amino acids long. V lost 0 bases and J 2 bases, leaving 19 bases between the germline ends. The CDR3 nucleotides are TGTGCCATCAGTGAGTCGTTAGGCCAGGGGTCCCCGCAAGAGACCCAGTACTTC. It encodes CAISESLGQGSPQETQYF.